The T cell receptor (beta chain) described here comes from a study of technical replicates of blood from a handful of donors. Profiled with immunoSEQ multiplex PCR; TCRdb holds only in-frame clones, not every one. The table shows about 15,000 clones, with under 90% occurring only once. Germline CDR1 is SGHDT and CDR2 is YYEEEE. Trimming stripped 0 bases from V and 3 bases from J, with 12 bases between. The CDR3 totals 15 residues. The chain employs TRBV5-6 and TRBJ1-2; D might be TRBD1 (6 bases). The sequencing input was PBMCs. The sequence was collected from a human donor in good health. Some clones in this sample may be carry-over from other donors' samples. The DNA for the CDR3 is TGTGCCAGCAGCTTGGAACAGGGATTTTACTATGGCTACACCTTC. Protein: CASSLEQGFYYGYTF.